This T cell receptor (beta chain) is drawn from a study of shared clonotypes between healthy human individuals. Overall study context: Three CD4 naive, three CD4 memory, two CD8 naive and one CD8 memory plate were used per donor. Study-wide results and caveats: In contrast to clonotypes shared by all four donors, non-shared clonotypes had lower generation probabilities. Approximately 4.6% of naive CD4 clonotypes were shared across several donors.

V was trimmed by 1 base and J by 3 bases, leaving 12 bases between them. Germline assignment: CDR1 SGHDN and CDR2 FVKESK. The CDR3 sequence is 15 residues long. A 200 ng quantity of DNA, 32,000 or so T cell genomes, went into the sorted-subset replicate PCRs. Clones were sequenced by immunoSEQ multiplex PCR, and TCRdb holds only the in-frame ones, with some missing. The sample contains 550,000 to 750,000 clones, roughly 94% of which appear only once. This clone was detected only once. The antigen is unknown. CD45RO negativity and positive selection for CCR7 defined naive CD8 cells, a population that excluded terminally differentiated effector memory CD45RA+ cells.

This sequence was found in a man aged 25-45 years in good health. This chain links TRBV14 with TRBJ1-2; D unclear. Input material: naive CD8+ T cells sorted from blood. In DNA form, the CDR3 reads TGTGCCAGCAGCCAAGGAGGGTTGGTAGACTATGGCTACACCTTC. This translates into CASSQGGLVDYGYTF.